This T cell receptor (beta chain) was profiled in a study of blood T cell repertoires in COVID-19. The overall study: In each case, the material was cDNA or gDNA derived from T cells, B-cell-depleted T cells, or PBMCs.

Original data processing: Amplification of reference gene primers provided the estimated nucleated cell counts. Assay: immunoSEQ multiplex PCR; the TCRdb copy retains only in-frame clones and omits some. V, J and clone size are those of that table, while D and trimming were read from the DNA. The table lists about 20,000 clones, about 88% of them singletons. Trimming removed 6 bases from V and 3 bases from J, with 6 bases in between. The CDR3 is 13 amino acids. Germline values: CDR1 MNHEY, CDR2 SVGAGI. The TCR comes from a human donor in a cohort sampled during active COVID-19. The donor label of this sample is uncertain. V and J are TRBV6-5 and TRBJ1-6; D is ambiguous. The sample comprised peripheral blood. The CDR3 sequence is CASRLSYNSPLHF. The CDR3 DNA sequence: TGTGCCAGCAGGCTCAGCTATAATTCACCCCTCCACTTT.